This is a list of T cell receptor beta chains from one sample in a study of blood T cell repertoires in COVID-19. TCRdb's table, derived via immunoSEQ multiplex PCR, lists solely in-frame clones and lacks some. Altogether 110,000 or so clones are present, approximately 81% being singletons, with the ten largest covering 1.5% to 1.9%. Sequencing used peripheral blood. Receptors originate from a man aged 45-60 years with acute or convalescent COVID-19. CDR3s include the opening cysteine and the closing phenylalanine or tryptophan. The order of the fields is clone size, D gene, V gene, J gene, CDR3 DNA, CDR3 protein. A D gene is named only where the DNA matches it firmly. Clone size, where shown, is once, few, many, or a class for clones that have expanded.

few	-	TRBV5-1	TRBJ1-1	TGCGCCAGCACCCCGTCAGGGTTCGCTGAAGCTTTCTTT	CASTPSGFAEAFF
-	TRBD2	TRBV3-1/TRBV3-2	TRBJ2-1	TGTGCCAGCAGCCGAGATACTAGCGGTCCTAAGCAGTTCTTC	CASSRDTSGPKQFF
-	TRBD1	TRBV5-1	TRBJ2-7	TGCGCCAGCGGGTCCCAGGACAGGGGTCCCGAGCAGTACTTC	CASGSQDRGPEQYF
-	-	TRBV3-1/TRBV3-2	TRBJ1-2	TGTGCCAGCAGCCATCAACGCGGGCCAGGTGGCTACACCTTC	CASSHQRGPGGYTF
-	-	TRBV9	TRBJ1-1	TGTGCCAGCAGCGTAGGGCCGTCGAACACTGAAGCTTTCTTT	CASSVGPSNTEAFF
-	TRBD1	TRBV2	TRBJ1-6	TGTGCCAGCAGGGTTGACAGGGAAGGCCTCCACTTT	CASRVDREGLHF
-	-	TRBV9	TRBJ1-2	TGTGCCAGCAGCGAAGCCGCAGGGGCCTATGGCTACACCTTC	CASSEAAGAYGYTF
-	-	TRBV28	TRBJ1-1	TGTGCCAGCAGTTCCTCTTGGGGGCACACTGAAGCTTTCTTT	CASSSSWGHTEAFF
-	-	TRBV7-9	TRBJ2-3	TGTGCCAGCAGCATCCGACAAACTAGCACAGATACGCAGTATTTT	CASSIRQTSTDTQYF
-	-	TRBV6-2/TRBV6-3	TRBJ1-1	TGTGCCAGCAGTATTTCAGGGCCAAGGGGCACTGAAGCTTTCTTT	CASSISGPRGTEAFF
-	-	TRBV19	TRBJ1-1	TGTGCCAGTAGTTTTCAGGGGCGGACTGAAGCTTTCTTT	CASSFQGRTEAFF
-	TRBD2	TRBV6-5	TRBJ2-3	TGTGCCAGCAGCCGGGGAGGGAACACAGATACGCAGTATTTT	CASSRGGNTDTQYF
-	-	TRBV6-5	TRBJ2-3	TGTGCCAGCAGTTCACTAGACTCAGATACGCAGTATTTT	CASSSLDSDTQYF
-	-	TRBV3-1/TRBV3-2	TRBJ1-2	TGTGCCAGCAGCCCCATGATCGTCGGTAACTATGGCTACACCTTC	CASSPMIVGNYGYTF
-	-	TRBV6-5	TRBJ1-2	TGTGCCAGCAAAGACAGCGCCTATGGCTACACCTTC	CASKDSAYGYTF
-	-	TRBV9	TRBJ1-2	TGTGCCAGCAGCGAGTCTCCCACAGGGTCCGGGGCCTATGGCTACACCTTC	CASSESPTGSGAYGYTF
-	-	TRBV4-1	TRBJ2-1	TGCGCCAGCAGCCAAGATCGGGGTGGGCTCAATGAGCAGTTCTTC	CASSQDRGGLNEQFF